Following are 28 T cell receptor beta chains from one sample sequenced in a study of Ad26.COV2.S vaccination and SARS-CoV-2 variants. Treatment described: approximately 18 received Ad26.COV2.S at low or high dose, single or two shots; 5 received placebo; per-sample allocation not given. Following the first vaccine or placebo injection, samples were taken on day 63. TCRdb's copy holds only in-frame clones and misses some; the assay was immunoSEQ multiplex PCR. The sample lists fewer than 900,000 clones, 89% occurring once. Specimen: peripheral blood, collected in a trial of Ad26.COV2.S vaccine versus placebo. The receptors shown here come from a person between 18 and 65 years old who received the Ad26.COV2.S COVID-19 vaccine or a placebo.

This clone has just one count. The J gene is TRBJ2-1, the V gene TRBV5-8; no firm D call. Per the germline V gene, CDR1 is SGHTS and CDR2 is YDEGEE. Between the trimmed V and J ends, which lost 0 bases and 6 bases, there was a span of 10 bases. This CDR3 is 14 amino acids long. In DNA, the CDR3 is TGTGCCAGCAGCTTGGTGGAATCTATCAATGAGCAGTTCTTC. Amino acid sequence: CASSLVESINEQFF. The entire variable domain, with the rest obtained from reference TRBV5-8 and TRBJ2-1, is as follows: EAGVTQSPTHLIKTRGQQATLRCSPISGHTSVYWYQQALGLGLQFLLWYDEGEERNRGNFPPRFSGRQFPNYSSELNVNALELEDSALYLCASSLVESINEQFFGPGTRLTVL.

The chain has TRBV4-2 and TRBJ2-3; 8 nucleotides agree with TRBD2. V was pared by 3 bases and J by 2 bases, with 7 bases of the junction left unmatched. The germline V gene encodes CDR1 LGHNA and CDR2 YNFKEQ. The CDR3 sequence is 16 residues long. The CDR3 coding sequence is TGTGCCAGCAGCCACGAGCGGGAGACATCCACAGATACGCAGTATTTT. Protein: CASSHERETSTDTQYF.

The CDR3 protein is CASSPPGQGGGTEAFF. CDR3 DNA: TGTGCCAGCTCACCACCGGGGCAGGGAGGGGGCACTGAAGCTTTCTTT. This chain connects TRBV18 to TRBJ1-1; weak D call: TRBD1 (6 bases). Trimming removed 0 bases at V and 4 bases at J, with 15 bases between. The CDR3 covers 16 residues. Germline lookup yields CDR1 KGHSH and CDR2 LQKENI.

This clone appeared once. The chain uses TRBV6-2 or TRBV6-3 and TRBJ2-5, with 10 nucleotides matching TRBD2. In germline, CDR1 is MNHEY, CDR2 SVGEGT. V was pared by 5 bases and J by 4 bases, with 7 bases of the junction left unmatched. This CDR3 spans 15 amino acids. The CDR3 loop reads CASSQLAGRRETQYF. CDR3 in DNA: TGTGCCAGCAGTCAACTAGCGGGAAGGCGAGAGACCCAGTACTTC.

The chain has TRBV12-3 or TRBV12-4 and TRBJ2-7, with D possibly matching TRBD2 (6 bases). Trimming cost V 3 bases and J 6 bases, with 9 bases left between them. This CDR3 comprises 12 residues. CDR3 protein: CASSLEGSEQYF. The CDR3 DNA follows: TGTGCCAGCAGTTTGGAGGGTTCCGAGCAGTACTTC.

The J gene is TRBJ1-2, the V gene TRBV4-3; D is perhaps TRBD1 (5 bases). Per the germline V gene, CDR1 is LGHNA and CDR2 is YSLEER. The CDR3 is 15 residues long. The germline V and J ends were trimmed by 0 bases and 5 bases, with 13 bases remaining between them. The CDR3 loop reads CASSQEPGIIYGYTF. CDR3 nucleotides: TGCGCCAGCAGCCAAGAACCAGGGATCATTTATGGCTACACCTTC.

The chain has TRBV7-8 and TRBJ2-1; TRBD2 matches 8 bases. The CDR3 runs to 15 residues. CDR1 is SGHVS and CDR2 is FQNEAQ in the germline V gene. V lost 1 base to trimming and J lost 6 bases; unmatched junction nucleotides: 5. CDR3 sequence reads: CASSLEGGLANEQFF. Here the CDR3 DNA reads TGTGCCAGCAGCTTAGAGGGAGGACTAGCCAATGAGCAGTTCTTC.

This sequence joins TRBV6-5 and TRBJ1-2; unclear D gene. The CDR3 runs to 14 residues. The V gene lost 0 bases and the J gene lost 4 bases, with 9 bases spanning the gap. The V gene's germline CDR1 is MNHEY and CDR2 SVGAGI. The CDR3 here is CASSYSNRPYGYTF. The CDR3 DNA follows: TGTGCCAGCAGTTACTCGAACAGACCCTATGGCTACACCTTC.

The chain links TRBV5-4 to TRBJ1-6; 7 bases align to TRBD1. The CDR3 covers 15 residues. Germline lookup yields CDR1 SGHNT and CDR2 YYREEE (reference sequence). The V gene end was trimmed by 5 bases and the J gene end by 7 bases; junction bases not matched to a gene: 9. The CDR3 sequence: CASRSDRARNSPLHF. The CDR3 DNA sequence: TGTGCCAGCAGGTCTGACAGGGCTCGGAATTCACCCCTCCACTTT. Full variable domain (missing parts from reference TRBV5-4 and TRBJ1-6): ETGVTQSPTHLIKTRGQQVTLRCSSQSGHNTVSWYQQALGQGPQFIFQYYREEENGRGNFPPRFSGLQFPNYSSELNVNALELDDSALYLCASRSDRARNSPLHFGNGTRLTVT.

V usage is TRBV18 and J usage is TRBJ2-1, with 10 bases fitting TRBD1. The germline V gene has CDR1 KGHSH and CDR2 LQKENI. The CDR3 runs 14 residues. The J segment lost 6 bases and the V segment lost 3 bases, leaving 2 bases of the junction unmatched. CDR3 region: CASSPDRGTNEQFF. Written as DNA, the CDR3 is TGTGCCAGCTCACCGGACAGGGGGACCAATGAGCAGTTCTTC.

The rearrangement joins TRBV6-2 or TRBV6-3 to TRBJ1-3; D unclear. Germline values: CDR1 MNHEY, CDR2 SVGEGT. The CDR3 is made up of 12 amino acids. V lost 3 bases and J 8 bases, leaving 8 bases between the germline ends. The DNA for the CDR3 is TGTGCCAGCAGTTATCTGAGGGACACCATATATTTT. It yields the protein CASSYLRDTIYF.

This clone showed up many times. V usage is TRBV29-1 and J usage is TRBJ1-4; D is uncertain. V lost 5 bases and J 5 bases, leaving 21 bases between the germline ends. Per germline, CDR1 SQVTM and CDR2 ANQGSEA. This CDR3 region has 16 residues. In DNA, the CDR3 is TGCAGCGTTACCGGCGGATCACGGGAAGGAAATGAAAAACTGTTTTTT. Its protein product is CSVTGGSREGNEKLFF.

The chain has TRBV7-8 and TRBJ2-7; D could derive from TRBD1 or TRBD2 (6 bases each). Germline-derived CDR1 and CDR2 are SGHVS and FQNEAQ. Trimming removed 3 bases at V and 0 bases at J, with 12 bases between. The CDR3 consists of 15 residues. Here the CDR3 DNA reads TGTGCCAGCAGCTTGGGGGCGGGGACCTCCTACGAGCAGTACTTC. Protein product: CASSLGAGTSYEQYF.

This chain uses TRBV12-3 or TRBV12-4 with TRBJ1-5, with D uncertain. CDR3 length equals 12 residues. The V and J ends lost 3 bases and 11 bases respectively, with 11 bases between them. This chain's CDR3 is CASSLAVSAQHF. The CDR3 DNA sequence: TGTGCCAGCAGTTTGGCAGTTTCAGCCCAGCATTTT.

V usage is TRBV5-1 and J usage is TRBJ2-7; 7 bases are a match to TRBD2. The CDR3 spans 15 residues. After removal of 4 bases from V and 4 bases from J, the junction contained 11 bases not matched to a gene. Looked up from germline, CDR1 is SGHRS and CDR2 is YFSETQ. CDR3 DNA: TGCGCCAGCAGCCCTGCGAGCGGGACCCCTTACGAGCAGTACTTC. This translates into CASSPASGTPYEQYF.

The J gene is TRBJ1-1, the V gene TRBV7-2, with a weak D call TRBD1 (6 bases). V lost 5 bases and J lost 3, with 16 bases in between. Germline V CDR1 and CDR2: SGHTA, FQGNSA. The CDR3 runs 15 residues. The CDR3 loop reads CASSLSYRVDTEAFF. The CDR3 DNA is TGTGCCAGCAGCCTGAGTTACAGGGTTGACACTGAAGCTTTCTTT.

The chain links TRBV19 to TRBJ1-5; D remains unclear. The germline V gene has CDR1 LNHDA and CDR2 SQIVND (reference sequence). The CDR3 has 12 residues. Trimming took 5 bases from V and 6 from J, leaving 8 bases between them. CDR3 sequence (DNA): TGTGCCAGTAGTTTCCTGGGTCAGCCCCAGCATTTT. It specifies CASSFLGQPQHF.

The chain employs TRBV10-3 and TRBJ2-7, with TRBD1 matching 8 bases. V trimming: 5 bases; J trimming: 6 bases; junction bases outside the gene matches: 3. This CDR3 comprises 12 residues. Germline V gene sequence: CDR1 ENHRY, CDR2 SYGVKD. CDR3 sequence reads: CAISKTGGEQYF. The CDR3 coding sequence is TGTGCCATCAGTAAAACAGGGGGCGAGCAGTACTTC.

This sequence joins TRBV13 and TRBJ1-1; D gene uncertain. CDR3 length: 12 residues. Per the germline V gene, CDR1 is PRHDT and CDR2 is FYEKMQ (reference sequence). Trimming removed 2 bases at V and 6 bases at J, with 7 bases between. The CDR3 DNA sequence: TGTGCCAGCAGCTTATTGGGCGCTGAAGCTTTCTTT. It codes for CASSLLGAEAFF.

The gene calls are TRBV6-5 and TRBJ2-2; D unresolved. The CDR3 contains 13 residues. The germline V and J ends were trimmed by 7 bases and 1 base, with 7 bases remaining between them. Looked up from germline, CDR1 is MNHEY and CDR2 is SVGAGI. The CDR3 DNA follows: TGTGCCAGCATCCACAGGAACACCGGGGAGCTGTTTTTT. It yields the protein CASIHRNTGELFF.

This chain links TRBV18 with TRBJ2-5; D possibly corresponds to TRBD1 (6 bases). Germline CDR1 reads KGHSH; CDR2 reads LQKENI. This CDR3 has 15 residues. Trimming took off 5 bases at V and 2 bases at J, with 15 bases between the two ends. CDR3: CASSSIDTGQETQYF. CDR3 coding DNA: TGTGCCAGCTCATCGATCGATACAGGGCAAGAGACCCAGTACTTC.

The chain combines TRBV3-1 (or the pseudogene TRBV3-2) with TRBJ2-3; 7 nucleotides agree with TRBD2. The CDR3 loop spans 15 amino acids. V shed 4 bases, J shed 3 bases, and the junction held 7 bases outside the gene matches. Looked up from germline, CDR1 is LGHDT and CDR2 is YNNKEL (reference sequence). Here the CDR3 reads CASSPSAGWTDTQYF. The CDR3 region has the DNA TGTGCCAGCAGCCCCTCAGCGGGGTGGACAGATACGCAGTATTTT.

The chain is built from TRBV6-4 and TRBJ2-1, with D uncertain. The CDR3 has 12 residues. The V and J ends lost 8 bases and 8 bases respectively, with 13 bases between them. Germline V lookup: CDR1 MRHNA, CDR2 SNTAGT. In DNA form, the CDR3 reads TGTGCCAGCCAACTATCAGGCGATGAGCAGTTCTTC. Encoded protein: CASQLSGDEQFF.

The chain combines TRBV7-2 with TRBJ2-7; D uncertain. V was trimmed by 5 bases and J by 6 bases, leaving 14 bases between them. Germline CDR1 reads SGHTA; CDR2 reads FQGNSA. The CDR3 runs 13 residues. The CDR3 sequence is CASSVPPASEQYF. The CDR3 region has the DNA TGTGCCAGCAGCGTCCCCCCGGCAAGCGAGCAGTACTTC.

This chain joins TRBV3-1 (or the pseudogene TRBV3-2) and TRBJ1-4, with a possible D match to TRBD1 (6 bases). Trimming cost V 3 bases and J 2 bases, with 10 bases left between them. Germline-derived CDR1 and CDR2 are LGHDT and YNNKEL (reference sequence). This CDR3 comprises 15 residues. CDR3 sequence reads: CASSHPGGTNEKLFF. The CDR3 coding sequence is TGTGCCAGCAGCCACCCTGGGGGCACTAATGAAAAACTGTTTTTT.

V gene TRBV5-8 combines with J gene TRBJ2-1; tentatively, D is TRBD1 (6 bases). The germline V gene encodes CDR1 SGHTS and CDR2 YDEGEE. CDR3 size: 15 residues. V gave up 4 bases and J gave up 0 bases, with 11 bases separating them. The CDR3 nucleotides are TGTGCCAGCAGCCACGGACAGTCCTCCTACAATGAGCAGTTCTTC. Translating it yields CASSHGQSSYNEQFF. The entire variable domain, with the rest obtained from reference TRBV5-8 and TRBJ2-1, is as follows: EAGVTQSPTHLIKTRGQQATLRCSPISGHTSVYWYQQALGLGLQFLLWYDEGEERNRGNFPPRFSGRQFPNYSSELNVNALELEDSALYLCASSHGQSSYNEQFFGPGTRLTVL.

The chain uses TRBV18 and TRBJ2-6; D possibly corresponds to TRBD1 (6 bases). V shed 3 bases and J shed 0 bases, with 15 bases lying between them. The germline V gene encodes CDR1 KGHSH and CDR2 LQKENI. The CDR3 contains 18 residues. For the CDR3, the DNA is TGTGCCAGCTCACCCCCCGGACAGATCCACTCTGGGGCCAACGTCCTGACTTTC. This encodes CASSPPGQIHSGANVLTF. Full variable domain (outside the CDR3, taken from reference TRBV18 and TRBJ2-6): NAGVMQNPRHLVRRRGQEARLRCSPMKGHSHVYWYRQLPEEGLKFMVYLQKENIIDESGMPKERFSAEFPKEGPSILRIQQVVRGDSAAYFCASSPPGQIHSGANVLTFGAGSRLTVL.

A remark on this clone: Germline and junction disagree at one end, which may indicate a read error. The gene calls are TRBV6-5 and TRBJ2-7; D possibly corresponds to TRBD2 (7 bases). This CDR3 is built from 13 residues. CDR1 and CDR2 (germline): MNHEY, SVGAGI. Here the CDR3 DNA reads TGTGCCGGCAGGGGCCATAGCGGGTACGAGCAGTACTTC. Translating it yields CAGRGHSGYEQYF.